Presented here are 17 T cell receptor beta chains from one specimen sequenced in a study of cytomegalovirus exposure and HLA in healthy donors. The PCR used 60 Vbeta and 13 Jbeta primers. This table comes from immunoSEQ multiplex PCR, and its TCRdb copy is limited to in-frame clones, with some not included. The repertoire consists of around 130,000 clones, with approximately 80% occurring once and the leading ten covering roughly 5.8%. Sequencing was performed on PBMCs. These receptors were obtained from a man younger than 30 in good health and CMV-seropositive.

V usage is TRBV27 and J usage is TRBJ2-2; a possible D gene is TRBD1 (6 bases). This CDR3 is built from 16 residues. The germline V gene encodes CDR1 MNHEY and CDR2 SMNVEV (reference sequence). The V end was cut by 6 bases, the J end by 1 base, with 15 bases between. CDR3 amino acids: CASSRHWTENTGELFF. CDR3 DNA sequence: TGTGCCAGCAGCCGCCATTGGACAGAGAACACCGGGGAGCTGTTTTTT.

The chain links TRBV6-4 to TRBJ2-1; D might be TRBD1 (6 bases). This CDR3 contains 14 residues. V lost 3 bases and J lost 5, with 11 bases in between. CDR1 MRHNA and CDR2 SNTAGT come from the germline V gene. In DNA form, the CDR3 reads TGTGCCAGCAGTGAATGGGGGCGGGACAATGAGCAGTTCTTC. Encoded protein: CASSEWGRDNEQFF.

Written as DNA, the CDR3 is TGCGCCAGCAGCCTGATAGACACCGGGGAGCTGTTTTTT. Translating gives CASSLIDTGELFF. The J gene is TRBJ2-2, the V gene TRBV5-1; D is undetermined. Germline lookup yields CDR1 SGHRS and CDR2 YFSETQ. V shed 4 bases and J shed 3 bases, with 7 bases lying between them. This CDR3 is 13 amino acids long.

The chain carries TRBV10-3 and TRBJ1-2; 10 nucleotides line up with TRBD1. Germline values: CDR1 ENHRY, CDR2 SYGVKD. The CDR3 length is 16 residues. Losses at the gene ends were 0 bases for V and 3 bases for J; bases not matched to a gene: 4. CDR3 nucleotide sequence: TGTGCCATCAGTGAGTCCTTGGGACAGGGGCACTATGGCTACACCTTC. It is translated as CAISESLGQGHYGYTF.

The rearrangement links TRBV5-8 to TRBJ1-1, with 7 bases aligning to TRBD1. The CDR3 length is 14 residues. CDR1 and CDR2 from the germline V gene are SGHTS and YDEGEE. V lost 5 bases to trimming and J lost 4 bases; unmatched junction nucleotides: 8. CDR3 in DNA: TGTGCCAGCAGTTCCGACAGGGCCGGCACTGAAGCTTTCTTT. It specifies CASSSDRAGTEAFF.

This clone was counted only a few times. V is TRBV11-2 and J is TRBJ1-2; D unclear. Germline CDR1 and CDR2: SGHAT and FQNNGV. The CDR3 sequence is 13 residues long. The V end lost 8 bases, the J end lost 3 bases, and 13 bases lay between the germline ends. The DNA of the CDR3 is TGTGCCAGCGGCGGTGAGGCGGACTATGGCTACACCTTC. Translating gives CASGGEADYGYTF.

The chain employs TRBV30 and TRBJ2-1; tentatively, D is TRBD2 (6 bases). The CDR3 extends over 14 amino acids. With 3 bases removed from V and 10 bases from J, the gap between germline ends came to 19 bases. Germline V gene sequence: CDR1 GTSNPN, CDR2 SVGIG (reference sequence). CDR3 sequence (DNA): TGTGCCTGGAGCAGGGATCGGCTGGAGGGGGAGCAGTTCTTC. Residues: CAWSRDRLEGEQFF. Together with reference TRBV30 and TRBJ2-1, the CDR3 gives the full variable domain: SQTIHQWPATLVQPVGSPLSLECTVEGTSNPNLYWYRQAAGRGLQLLFYSVGIGQISSEVPQNLSASRPQDRQFILSSKKLLLSDSGFYLCAWSRDRLEGEQFFGPGTRLTVL.

CDR3 DNA sequence: TGTGCCAGCAGCCTGGGGGTAGCGGACTCATCCTACGAGCAGTACTTC. Translation gives CASSLGVADSSYEQYF. This chain joins TRBV7-9 and TRBJ2-7, with D possibly being TRBD2 (6 bases). The CDR3 has 16 amino acids. Germline assignment: CDR1 SEHNR and CDR2 FQNEAQ (reference sequence). Trimming stripped 5 bases from V and 1 base from J, with 18 bases between.

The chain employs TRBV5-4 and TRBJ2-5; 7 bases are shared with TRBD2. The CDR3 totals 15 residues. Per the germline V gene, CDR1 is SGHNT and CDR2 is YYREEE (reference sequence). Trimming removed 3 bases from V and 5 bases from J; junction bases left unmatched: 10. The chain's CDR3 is CASSSAGGGGETQYF. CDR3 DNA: TGTGCCAGCAGCTCGGCTGGGGGGGGAGGCGAGACCCAGTACTTC.

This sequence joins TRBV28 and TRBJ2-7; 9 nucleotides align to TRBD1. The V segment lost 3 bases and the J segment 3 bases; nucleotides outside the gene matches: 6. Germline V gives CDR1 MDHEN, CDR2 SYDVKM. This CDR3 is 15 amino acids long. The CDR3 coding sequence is TGTGCCAGCAGTTTTGCCGGGACAGGGTACTACGAGCAGTACTTC. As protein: CASSFAGTGYYEQYF.

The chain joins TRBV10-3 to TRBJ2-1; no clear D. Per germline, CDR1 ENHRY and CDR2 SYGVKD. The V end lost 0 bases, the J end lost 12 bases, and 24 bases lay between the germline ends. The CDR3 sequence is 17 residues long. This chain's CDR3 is CAISESYEIQTHRVQFF. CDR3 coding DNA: TGTGCCATCAGTGAGTCTTACGAGATCCAGACCCATCGGGTGCAGTTCTTC.

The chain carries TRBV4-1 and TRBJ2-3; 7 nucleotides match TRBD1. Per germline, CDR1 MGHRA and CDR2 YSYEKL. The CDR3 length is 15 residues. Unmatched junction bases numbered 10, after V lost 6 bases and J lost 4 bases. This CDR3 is CASRSTGAGPDTQYF. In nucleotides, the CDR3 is TGCGCCAGCAGATCTACAGGGGCGGGTCCAGATACGCAGTATTTT.

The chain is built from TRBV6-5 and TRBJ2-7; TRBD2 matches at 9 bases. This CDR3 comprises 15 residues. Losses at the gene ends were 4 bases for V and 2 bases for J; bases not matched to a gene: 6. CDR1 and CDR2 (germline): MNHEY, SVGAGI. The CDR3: CASSSSGGFPYEQYF. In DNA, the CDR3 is TGTGCCAGCAGTTCCAGCGGGGGGTTCCCCTACGAGCAGTACTTC.

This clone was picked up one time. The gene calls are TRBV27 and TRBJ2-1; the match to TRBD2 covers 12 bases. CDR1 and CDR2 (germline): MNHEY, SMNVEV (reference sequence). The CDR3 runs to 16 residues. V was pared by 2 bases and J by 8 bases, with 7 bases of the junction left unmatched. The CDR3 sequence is CASSLIWLAGGYEQFF. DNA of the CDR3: TGTGCCAGCAGTTTAATTTGGCTAGCGGGAGGGTATGAGCAGTTCTTC.

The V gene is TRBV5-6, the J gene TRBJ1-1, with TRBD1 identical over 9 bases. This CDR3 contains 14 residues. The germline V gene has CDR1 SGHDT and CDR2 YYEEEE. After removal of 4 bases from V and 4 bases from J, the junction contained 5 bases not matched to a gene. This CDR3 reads CASSVGTGTTEAFF. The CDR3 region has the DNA TGTGCCAGCAGCGTAGGGACAGGGACCACTGAAGCTTTCTTT.

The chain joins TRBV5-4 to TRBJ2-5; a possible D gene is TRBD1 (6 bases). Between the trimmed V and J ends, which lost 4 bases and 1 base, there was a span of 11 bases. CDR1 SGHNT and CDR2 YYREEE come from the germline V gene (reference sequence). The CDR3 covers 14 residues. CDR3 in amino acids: CASSATGAQETQYF. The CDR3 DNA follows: TGTGCCAGCAGCGCGACAGGAGCCCAAGAGACCCAGTACTTC.

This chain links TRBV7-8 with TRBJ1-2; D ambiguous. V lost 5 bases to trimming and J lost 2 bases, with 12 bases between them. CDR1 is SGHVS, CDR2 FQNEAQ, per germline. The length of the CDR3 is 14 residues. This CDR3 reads CASSPYGLNYGYTF. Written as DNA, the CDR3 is TGTGCCAGCAGCCCTTACGGTCTCAACTATGGCTACACCTTC.